What follows describes a single T cell receptor (beta chain). Its antigen remains unknown. One junction end disagrees with the germline gene, perhaps due to a read error. This CDR3 region has 16 residues. Germline V gene data show CDR1 as SNHLY and CDR2 as FYNNEI. The data derive from a study of CD8 T cells in ankylosing spondylitis. Study-wide results and limits: Reactive arthritis synovial fluid and blood previously showed some of these motif variants. Made up of under 10 highly homologous variants, a TCR beta motif appeared characteristic of ankylosing spondylitis blood.

A quantitative 5'-RACE method, one with molecular barcodes, was used to make TCR beta libraries. Using its own MiXCR run on the 5' RACE reads, TCRdb lists one record per CDR3 protein. Among roughly 100,000 distinct CDR3 sequences, 8% to 10% were seen once, and the ten largest hold about a tenth. This TCR was recovered from a male donor with ankylosing spondylitis or in good health (not recorded which). J is TRBJ2-3 and V is TRBV2; 10 bases are a match to TRBD2. The material sequenced was blood, either unsorted or a sorted T cell fraction (not recorded which). The CDR3 reads CASSEASGGGTATQYF. CDR3 in DNA: TGCGCCAGCAGTGAAGCTAGCGGGGGCGGCACAGCTACGCAGTATTTT. Drawing the rest from reference TRBV2 and TRBJ2-3, the complete variable domain is EPEVTQTPSHQVTQMGQEVILRCVPISNHLYFYWYRQILGQKVEFLVSFYNNEISEKSEIFDDQFSVERPDGSNFTLKIRSTKLEDSAMYFCASSEASGGGTATQYFGPGTRLTVL.